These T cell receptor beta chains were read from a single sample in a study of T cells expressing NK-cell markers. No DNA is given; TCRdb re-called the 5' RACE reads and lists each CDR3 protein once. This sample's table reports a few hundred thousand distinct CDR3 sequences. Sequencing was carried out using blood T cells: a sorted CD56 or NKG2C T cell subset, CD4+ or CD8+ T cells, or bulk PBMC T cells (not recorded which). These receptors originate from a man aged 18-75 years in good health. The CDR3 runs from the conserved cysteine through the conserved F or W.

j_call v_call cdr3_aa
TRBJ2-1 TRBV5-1 CASSLTGTIYNEQFF
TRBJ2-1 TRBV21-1 CASSNSGGGFHNEQFF
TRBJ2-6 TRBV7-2 CASSLFGRRLAGANVLTF
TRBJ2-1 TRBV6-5 CASSRPLAGGYNEQFF
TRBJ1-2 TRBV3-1 CASSRQGIYGYTF
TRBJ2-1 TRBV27 CASSELNRVSPFEQFF
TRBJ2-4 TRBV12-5 CASGSLGQGANIQYF
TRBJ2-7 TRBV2 CASRDGTSRREQYF
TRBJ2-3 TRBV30 CAHDWGPSDTQYF
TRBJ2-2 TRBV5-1 CASSQTVEQTGELFF
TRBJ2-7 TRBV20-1 CSARDPKLADYEQYF
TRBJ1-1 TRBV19 CASSIMAVADTEAFF